This T cell receptor (beta chain) was retrieved from a study of T cells in localized non-small cell lung cancer. TCRdb keeps only in-frame clones here, not all; method: immunoSEQ multiplex PCR. The sample holds some 50,000 clones, more than 75% seen once. The study, taken as a whole, reports: When the top 100 tumor clones were examined, a median approximately 62 of them also appeared in the adjacent lung, which was paired and uninvolved. T cell clonality was highest in uninvolved adjacent lung, above tumor.

On this clone: Its antigen is undetermined.

This CDR3 is 15 amino acids long. CDR1 and CDR2 from the germline V gene are LNHDA and SQIVND (reference sequence). Trimming took off 5 bases at V and 1 base at J, with 12 bases between the two ends. This clonotype was obtained from a female donor with stage II lung adenocarcinoma. The source was PBMCs, collected before any cancer treatment. This chain connects TRBV19 to TRBJ1-5, with D possibly matching TRBD1 (5 bases). The CDR3 nucleotides are TGTGCCAGTAGTCTCACAAGACAGAGCAATCAGCCCCAGCATTTT. As protein: CASSLTRQSNQPQHF.